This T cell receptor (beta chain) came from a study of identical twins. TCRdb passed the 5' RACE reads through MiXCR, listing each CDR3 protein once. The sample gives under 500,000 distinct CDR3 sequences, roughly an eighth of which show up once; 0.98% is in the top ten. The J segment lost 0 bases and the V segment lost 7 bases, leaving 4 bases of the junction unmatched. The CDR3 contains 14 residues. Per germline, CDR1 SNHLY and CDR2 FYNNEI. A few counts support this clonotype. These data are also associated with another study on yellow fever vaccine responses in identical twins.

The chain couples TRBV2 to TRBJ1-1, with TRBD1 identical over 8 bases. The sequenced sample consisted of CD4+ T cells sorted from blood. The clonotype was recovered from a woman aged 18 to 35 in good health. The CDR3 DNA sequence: TGTGCCAGCACCCCACAGGGGGTGAACACTGAAGCTTTCTTT. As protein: CASTPQGVNTEAFF.